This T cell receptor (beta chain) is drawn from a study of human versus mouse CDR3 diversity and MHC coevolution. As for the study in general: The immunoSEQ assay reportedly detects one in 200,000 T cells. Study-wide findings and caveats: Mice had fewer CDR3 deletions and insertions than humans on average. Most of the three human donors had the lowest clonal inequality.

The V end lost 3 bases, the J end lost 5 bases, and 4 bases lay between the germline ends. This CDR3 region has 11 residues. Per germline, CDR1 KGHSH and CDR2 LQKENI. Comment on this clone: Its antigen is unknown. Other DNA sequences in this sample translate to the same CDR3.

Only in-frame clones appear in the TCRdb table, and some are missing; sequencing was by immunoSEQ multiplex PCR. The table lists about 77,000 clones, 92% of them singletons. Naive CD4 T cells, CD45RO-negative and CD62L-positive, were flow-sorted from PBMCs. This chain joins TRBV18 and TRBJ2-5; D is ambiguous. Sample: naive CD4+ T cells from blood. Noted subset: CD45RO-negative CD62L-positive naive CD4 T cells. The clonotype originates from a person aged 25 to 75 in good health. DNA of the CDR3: TGTGCCAGCTCACCGAGGGAGACCCAGTACTTC. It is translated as CASSPRETQYF.